The clone carrying this T cell receptor (beta chain) showed up just a few times. These data belong to a study of patients and donors after allogeneic stem cell transplantation. TCRdb fed the RT-PCR reads into MiXCR, producing one record per CDR3 protein. The table includes roughly 250,000 distinct CDR3 sequences, less than 15% detected once. Germline CDR1 and CDR2: MNHNS and SASEGT. V gave up 5 bases and J gave up 4 bases, with 14 bases separating them. CDR3 length equals 14 residues. The specimen was blood, either unsorted or a sorted T cell fraction (not recorded which). The chain combines TRBV6-1 with TRBJ1-2, with a weak D call TRBD1 (5 bases). This receptor was taken from a human donor who was either an allogeneic HSCT recipient or a stem cell or donor lymphocyte infusion donor (not recorded which). It is not recorded whose cells these are; they may come from a transplant donor. The CDR3 reads CASSLSSGGYGYTF. CDR3 sequence (DNA): TGTGCCAGCAGTCTTTCCTCTGGGGGCTATGGCTACACCTTC.